This paragraph covers one TCR beta chain sequence. The data were taken from a study of sequential checkpoint blockade in melanoma. Turning to the study itself: Randomization was 1:1 between first-line nivolumab→ipilimumab and ipilimumab→nivolumab.

The CDR3 consists of 14 residues. Germline values: CDR1 MRHNA, CDR2 SNTAGT. The V end was cut by 4 bases, the J end by 2 bases, with 10 bases between. Documented treatment: randomized to nivolumab then ipilimumab (arm A) or the reverse (arm B). None of the patients previously received DNA-damaging chemotherapy. Live CD3+CD8+ CD19− CD56− cells were sorted from PBMCs. TCRdb's table, derived via immunoSEQ multiplex PCR, lists solely in-frame clones and lacks some. The sample yields 25,000 to 30,000 clones, under 85% seen once. This TCR was recovered from a human donor with melanoma. The genes are TRBV6-4 and TRBJ2-3, with D perhaps TRBD1 (5 bases). Sequences were derived from CD8+ T cells sorted from blood (inferred from file names), sampled from a patient given nivolumab and ipilimumab in sequence. This CDR3 is CASSARADTDTQYF. As DNA, the CDR3 is TGTGCCAGCAGTGCCAGGGCAGACACAGATACGCAGTATTTT.